This T cell receptor (beta chain) was sequenced during a study of blood T cell repertoires in COVID-19. For the study at large: COVID-19 samples from acute and convalescent phases originated in the United States, Italy and Spain. From T cells, B-cell-depleted T cells, or PBMCs came the material, which was cDNA or gDNA.

In the authors' workflow: Reference gene primers were amplified, and this amplification served to estimate nucleated cell counts. Some clones are missing from TCRdb's copy, which holds only in-frame ones; the method was immunoSEQ multiplex PCR. V and J calls and clone size are given by that table; D and trimming were obtained from the DNA. The sample has 200,000 to 300,000 clones, around four fifths seen once. The CDR3 is made up of 11 amino acids. The germline CDR1 and CDR2 sequences are SNHLY and FYNNEI. V gave up 8 bases and J gave up 8 bases, with 12 bases separating them. The specimen sequenced was peripheral blood. The rearrangement links TRBV2 to TRBJ1-1; D unclear. The source of this sequence is a woman aged 60 to 75 with active or convalescent COVID-19. The CDR3 DNA sequence: TGTGCCAGCGAGGCGAGTAGGGAAGCTTTCTTT. Protein sequence: CASEASREAFF. The whole variable domain, filled in from reference TRBV2 and TRBJ1-1, reads EPEVTQTPSHQVTQMGQEVILRCVPISNHLYFYWYRQILGQKVEFLVSFYNNEISEKSEIFDDQFSVERPDGSNFTLKIRSTKLEDSAMYFCASEASREAFFGQGTRLTVV.